These 10 T cell receptor beta chains originate from one sample sequenced in a study of T-cell memory formation after mild COVID-19. One entry per CDR3 protein, called by TCRdb with MiXCR from the 5' RACE reads. This sample yields around 150,000 distinct CDR3 sequences, of which approximately 15% are seen a single time; 13% to 15% belongs to the top ten. The sequenced sample consisted of PBMCs or a T cell subset sorted from them (not recorded which). These receptor sequences come from an adult woman who had mild COVID-19 (a few samples of this study predate the infection). Cell type and time point are not known.

This clonotype was picked up a small number of times. Here the CDR3 DNA reads TGTGCCAGCAGTTACGAATCCAGGGCCTATAATTCACCCCTCCACTTT. This gives the protein CASSYESRAYNSPLHF. This rearrangement joins TRBV6-5 to TRBJ1-6; TRBD1 is a possible D gene (5 bases). Trimming left V 2 bases short and J 2 bases short, with 10 bases between. This CDR3 is 16 amino acids long. The germline gives CDR1 MNHEY, CDR2 SVGAGI.

This clonotype showed up just a few times. The rearrangement links TRBV12-3 or TRBV12-4 to TRBJ2-2; 11 nucleotides line up with TRBD2. V was clipped by 3 bases and J by 5 bases; unmatched bases: 2. The CDR3 has 15 amino acids. CDR3 in amino acids: CASSFLAGGTGELFF. CDR3 coding DNA: TGTGCCAGCAGTTTTCTAGCGGGAGGAACCGGGGAGCTGTTTTTT.

This clonotype showed up just a few times. V is TRBV30 and J is TRBJ2-3; TRBD2 agrees at 7 bases. V was pared by 5 bases and J by 6 bases, with 8 bases of the junction left unmatched. This CDR3 comprises 13 residues. The germline V gene has CDR1 GTSNPN and CDR2 SVGIG (reference sequence). In DNA, the CDR3 is TGTGCCTGGGGGGACTACCTACGGGATACGCAGTATTTT. Residues: CAWGDYLRDTQYF. The complete variable domain, with remaining parts taken from reference TRBV30 and TRBJ2-3, reads SQTIHQWPATLVQPVGSPLSLECTVEGTSNPNLYWYRQAAGRGLQLLFYSVGIGQISSEVPQNLSASRPQDRQFILSSKKLLLSDSGFYLCAWGDYLRDTQYFGPGTRLTVL.

This clonotype was observed a handful of times. The rearrangement uses TRBV9 and TRBJ2-1, with 10 bases fitting TRBD2. The V gene's germline CDR1 is SGDLS and CDR2 YYNGEE. This CDR3 has 17 residues. The V and J ends lost 7 bases and 7 bases, in that order; junction bases with no gene match: 17. The CDR3 loop is CASATRGSSGGTNEQFF. The CDR3 coding sequence is TGTGCCAGCGCCACCCGCGGGTCTAGCGGGGGTACGAATGAGCAGTTCTTC.

This sequence joins TRBV7-3 and TRBJ2-3; no clear D gene. Trimming took off 6 bases at V and 1 base at J, with 8 bases between the two ends. CDR3 size: 13 residues. Per the germline V gene, CDR1 is SGHTA and CDR2 is FQGTGA. CDR3 amino acids: CASRQARTDTQYF. The CDR3 bases are TGTGCCAGCAGACAAGCACGCACAGATACGCAGTATTTT.

This clonotype showed up just a few times. V is TRBV14 and J is TRBJ2-1; possibly TRBD1 for D (6 bases). This CDR3 has 15 residues. V was pared by 1 base and J by 4 bases, with 11 bases between. From germline, CDR1 is SGHDN and CDR2 FVKESK. CDR3 sequence reads: CASSQVKGVYNEQFF. The CDR3, as DNA: TGTGCCAGCAGCCAAGTAAAGGGGGTTTACAATGAGCAGTTCTTC.

This clonotype was picked up a small number of times. The chain is built from TRBV3-1 and TRBJ1-4, with a possible D match to TRBD1 (5 bases). The CDR3 consists of 15 residues. V lost 0 bases and J lost 8, with 13 bases in between. Germline-derived CDR1 and CDR2 are LGHDT and YNNKEL (reference sequence). This CDR3 reads CASSQEAWKGEKLFF. In nucleotides, the CDR3 is TGTGCCAGCAGCCAAGAGGCCTGGAAGGGGGAAAAACTGTTTTTT.

This clonotype has only a few counts. This chain joins TRBV11-2 and TRBJ2-3; a possible D gene is TRBD2 (6 bases). The CDR3 extends over 17 amino acids. Germline V gives CDR1 SGHAT, CDR2 FQNNGV. Trimming cost V 0 bases and J 5 bases, with 18 bases left between them. CDR3 sequence: CASSLESGRGKKDTQYF. The CDR3 DNA reads as TGTGCCAGCAGCTTAGAGTCTGGACGGGGGAAAAAAGATACGCAGTATTTT.

The CDR3 region has the DNA TGTGCCAGCAGCTCGCCCCTCAACTACGACAGGGCCGATGAGCAGTTCTTC. This sequence encodes CASSSPLNYDRADEQFF. This chain connects TRBV7-9 to TRBJ2-1; 7 bases match TRBD1. The CDR3 extends over 17 amino acids. The V gene end was trimmed by 4 bases and the J gene end by 8 bases; junction bases not matched to a gene: 17. The V gene's germline CDR1 is SEHNR and CDR2 FQNEAQ (reference sequence).

A word on this clonotype: A read error may account for a junction end that differs from germline. V usage is TRBV4-2 and J usage is TRBJ2-7; D may be TRBD2 (5 bases). This CDR3 is 14 amino acids long. From germline, CDR1 is LGHNA and CDR2 YNFKEQ. The CDR3 DNA is TGTGCCAGCAGCCAAGAACCGGGAACCTACGAGAAGTACTTC. Translating it yields CASSQEPGTYEKYF.